This T cell receptor (beta chain) was profiled in a study of T cells in Graves' hyperthyroidism and ophthalmopathy. From RNA transcripts, TCR beta CDR3 regions were amplified. First-round RT-PCR of the TCR CDR3 relied on the HTBI primer set. TCRdb analysed the multiplex PCR reads with MiXCR anew, one entry per CDR3 protein. The sample includes roughly 510,000 distinct CDR3 sequences, 40% to 50% of them seen just once. Clinical symptoms, serum thyroxine, TRAb, thyroid ultrasound and orbital computed tomography informed diagnoses. This CDR3 is 15 amino acids long. Germline lookup yields CDR1 DFQATT and CDR2 SNEGSKA (reference sequence). Trimming removed 3 bases from V and 0 bases from J, with 14 bases in between.

Material: peripheral blood or thyroid tissue (not recorded which). This TCR derives from an adult woman with Graves' disease, either hyperthyroidism or ophthalmopathy (not recorded which). This sequence joins TRBV20-1 and TRBJ1-1; tentatively, D is TRBD1 (5 bases). The CDR3 coding sequence is TGCAGTGCTAGCGATCGTCAGGGCATGAACACTGAAGCTTTCTTT. Protein product: CSASDRQGMNTEAFF.